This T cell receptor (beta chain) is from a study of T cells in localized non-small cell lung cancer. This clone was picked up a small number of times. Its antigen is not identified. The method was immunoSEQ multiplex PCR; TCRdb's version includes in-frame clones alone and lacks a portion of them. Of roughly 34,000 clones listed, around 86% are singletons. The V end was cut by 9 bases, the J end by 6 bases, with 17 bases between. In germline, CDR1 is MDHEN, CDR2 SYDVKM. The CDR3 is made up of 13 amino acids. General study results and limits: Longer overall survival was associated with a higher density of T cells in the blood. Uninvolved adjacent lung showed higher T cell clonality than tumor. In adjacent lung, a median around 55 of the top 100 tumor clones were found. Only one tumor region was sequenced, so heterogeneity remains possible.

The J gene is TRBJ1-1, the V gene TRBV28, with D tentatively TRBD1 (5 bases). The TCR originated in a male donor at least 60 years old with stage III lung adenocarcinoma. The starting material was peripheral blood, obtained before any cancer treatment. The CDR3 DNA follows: TGTGCCAGTCGGGACCCAAGGGGACCTGAAGCTTTCTTT. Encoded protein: CASRDPRGPEAFF.